A single sample is the source of the 5 T cell receptor beta chains below, sequenced in a study of beta chain features in type 1 diabetes. The whole isolated RNA underwent reverse transcription, so sequencing captured expressed TCRB transcripts. TCRdb's table, derived via immunoSEQ multiplex PCR, lists solely in-frame clones and lacks some. The sample lists under 250,000 clones, approximately 10% seen once, with about 1.2% in the top ten. Source material: central memory CD4+ T cells from blood. The receptors were gathered from a man between 18 and 29 years old in good health.

This clone has more than one count but fewer than ten. This rearrangement joins TRBV7-9 to TRBJ1-1; the D gene is possibly TRBD1 (5 bases). The CDR3 length is 14 residues. Germline lookup yields CDR1 SEHNR and CDR2 FQNEAQ (reference sequence). Trimming shortened V by 6 bases and J by 3 bases, and 14 bases separated the two germline ends. The CDR3 reads CASRLRGRDTEAFF. The CDR3 region has the DNA TGTGCCAGCAGGCTCCGGGGACGGGACACTGAAGCTTTCTTT.

This clone was counted between two and nine times. The chain is built from TRBV27 and TRBJ2-1; D is perhaps TRBD2 (5 bases). V was shortened by 0 bases and J by 0 bases, with 24 bases between the two germline ends. This CDR3 is 21 amino acids long. Germline V gene sequence: CDR1 MNHEY, CDR2 SMNVEV (reference sequence). The CDR3 loop reads CASSLSPLTRRAGSSYNEQFF. The CDR3 nucleotides are TGTGCCAGCAGTTTATCGCCCCTGACACGTCGGGCTGGGAGCTCCTACAATGAGCAGTTCTTC.

The sample holds a few counts of this clone. V is TRBV27 and J is TRBJ2-7; the D gene is possibly TRBD1 (6 bases). Trimming stripped 1 base from V and 0 bases from J, with 10 bases between. The CDR3 totals 15 residues. Germline V CDR1 and CDR2: MNHEY, SMNVEV (reference sequence). DNA of the CDR3: TGTGCCAGCAGTTTATTTGGACAGAGCTCCTACGAGCAGTACTTC. Its protein is CASSLFGQSSYEQYF.

This clone turned up a few times. The chain couples TRBV5-6 to TRBJ1-1; D unresolved. Trimming pared 2 bases from V and 6 bases from J, leaving 8 bases between. Germline-derived CDR1 and CDR2 are SGHDT and YYEEEE. The CDR3 is 12 amino acids. CDR3 nucleotide sequence: TGTGCCAGCAGCTTTGAGCGGGCTGAAGCTTTCTTT. Amino acids: CASSFERAEAFF.

This chain joins TRBV29-1 and TRBJ2-1, with a possible D match to TRBD1 (6 bases). Germline V gene lookup returns CDR1 SQVTM and CDR2 ANQGSEA. CDR3 length: 16 amino acids. V was shortened by 2 bases and J by 0 bases, with 14 bases between the two germline ends. CDR3: CSVEHRQASSYNEQFF. The CDR3 DNA reads TGCAGCGTTGAACACAGACAGGCCAGCTCCTACAATGAGCAGTTCTTC.